A single TCR beta chain is shown here with its context. Its target is not known. Clones were sequenced by immunoSEQ multiplex PCR, and TCRdb holds only the in-frame ones, with some missing. Of fewer than 85,000 clones in the sample, around nine tenths were seen once. The sample comes from a study of identifying expanded T cells in peripheral blood. The trim removed 2 bases at V and 5 bases at J, leaving 7 bases unmatched. CDR1 and CDR2 from the germline V gene are MNHNS and SASEGT. The CDR3 is 15 amino acids. Collection occurred without any documented infections or immune events in donors. Overall study findings and caveats: About 1.2 clones differed between technical replicates, versus approximately 16 and 19 over time. Variance in clone template counts between approximately two-week samples significantly increased with total template count across all healthy donors.

The rearrangement joins TRBV6-1 to TRBJ2-3, with 7 bases fitting TRBD1. The sequenced sample consisted of blood. The clonotype originates from a person aged 18 to 75 in good health. This chain's CDR3 is CASSERIRTGDTQYF. Written as DNA, the CDR3 is TGTGCCAGCAGTGAACGGATCCGGACAGGAGATACGCAGTATTTT.